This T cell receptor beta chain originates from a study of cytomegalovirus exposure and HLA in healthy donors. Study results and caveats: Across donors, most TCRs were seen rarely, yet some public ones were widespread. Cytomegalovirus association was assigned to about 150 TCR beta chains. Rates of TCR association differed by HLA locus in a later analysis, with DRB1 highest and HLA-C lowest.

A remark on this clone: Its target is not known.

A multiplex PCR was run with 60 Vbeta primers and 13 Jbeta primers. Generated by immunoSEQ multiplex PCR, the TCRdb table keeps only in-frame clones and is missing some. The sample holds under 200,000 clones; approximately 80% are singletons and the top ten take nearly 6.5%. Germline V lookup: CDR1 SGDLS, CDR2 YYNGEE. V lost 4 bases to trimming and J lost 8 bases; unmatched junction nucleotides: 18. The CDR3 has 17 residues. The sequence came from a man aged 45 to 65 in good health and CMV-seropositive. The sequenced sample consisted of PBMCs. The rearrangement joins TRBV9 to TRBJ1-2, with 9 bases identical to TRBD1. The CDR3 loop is CASSTPHRGTGQLGYTF. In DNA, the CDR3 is TGTGCCAGCAGCACCCCCCACCGGGGGACAGGGCAGCTCGGCTACACCTTC.